These 3 T cell receptor beta chains originate from one sample sequenced in a study of T cells after yellow fever vaccination. TCRdb redid the calling of the 5' RACE reads with MiXCR, one entry per CDR3 protein. The sample consists of approximately 61,000 distinct CDR3 sequences, roughly 7.4% of them appearing once. The sequenced sample was CD8+ T cells sorted from PBMCs, obtained on the day of the first yellow fever vaccination. The origin of the receptors is a man aged 18-30 years who received the YFV17D yellow fever vaccine.

This clonotype showed up many times. This chain uses TRBV28 with TRBJ2-1, with 8 bases fitting TRBD2. With 1 base clipped from V and 5 bases from J, the junction kept 10 bases outside the gene matches. The length of the CDR3 is 17 residues. Germline CDR1 is MDHEN and CDR2 is SYDVKM. The CDR3 region has the DNA TGTGCCAGCAGTTTATTGCATAGCGGGGTAGATCACAATGAGCAGTTCTTC. This gives the protein CASSLLHSGVDHNEQFF.

The gene calls are TRBV11-1 and TRBJ2-2, with D perhaps matching TRBD1 (5 bases). This CDR3 comprises 18 residues. Germline V gene sequence: CDR1 SGHAT, CDR2 FQDESV (reference sequence). The germline V and J ends were trimmed by 7 bases and 0 bases, with 21 bases remaining between them. The CDR3 sequence is CASNSRIVDNTNTGELFF. The CDR3 DNA sequence: TGTGCCAGCAACAGCCGAATTGTGGACAACACGAACACCGGGGAGCTGTTTTTT.

The chain has TRBV20-1 and TRBJ2-2; tentatively, D is TRBD2 (6 bases). The germline gives CDR1 DFQATT, CDR2 SNEGSKA (reference sequence). The V end was cut by 2 bases, the J end by 5 bases, with 12 bases between. The CDR3 is 14 amino acids. This CDR3 is CSARRRGETGELFF. CDR3 nucleotides: TGCAGTGCTAGACGCCGCGGGGAAACCGGGGAGCTGTTTTTT.